These 11 T cell receptor beta chains share one sample of origin, sequenced in a study of CD8+ T cells in alopecia areata. Extracted from the samples, RNA was reverse transcribed into cDNA to serve as the sequencing template. Clones were sequenced by immunoSEQ multiplex PCR, and TCRdb holds only the in-frame ones, with some missing. The data contain about 180,000 clones, roughly 60% of them singletons. Sample: CD4+ T cells sorted from blood, taken at week 0. The receptors derive from a human donor with alopecia areata.

The chain joins TRBV6-1 to TRBJ1-2; 8 bases line up with TRBD1. The CDR3 is 14 amino acids. The germline gives CDR1 MNHNS, CDR2 SASEGT. V shed 5 bases, J shed 7 bases, and the junction held 9 bases outside the gene matches. The CDR3 sequence is CASSQLQGAGGYTF. For the CDR3, the DNA is TGTGCCAGCAGTCAACTTCAGGGGGCGGGTGGCTACACCTTC.

The chain joins TRBV30 to TRBJ2-7, with D unclear. The V gene lost 1 base and the J gene lost 0 bases, with 10 bases spanning the gap. The CDR3 is made up of 14 amino acids. The germline gives CDR1 GTSNPN, CDR2 SVGIG (reference sequence). Here the CDR3 DNA reads TGTGCCTGGAGTGACCTGAGAAACTCCTACGAGCAGTACTTC. Its translation is CAWSDLRNSYEQYF.

V and J are TRBV6-5 and TRBJ2-5; 7 nucleotides align to TRBD2. Germline V lookup: CDR1 MNHEY, CDR2 SVGAGI. This CDR3 is built from 14 residues. J gave up 1 base and V 6 bases, and 5 bases lay outside the gene matches. DNA of the CDR3: TGTGCCAGCAGACCACTAGCGCCCCAAGAGACCCAGTACTTC. It encodes CASRPLAPQETQYF.

The gene calls are TRBV5-1 and TRBJ2-5, with 11 bases matching TRBD2. After removal of 4 bases from V and 4 bases from J, the junction contained 9 bases not matched to a gene. The CDR3 contains 16 residues. In germline, CDR1 is SGHRS, CDR2 YFSETQ. CDR3 DNA sequence: TGCGCCAGCAGCCCCTCACTAGCGGGGGTGCTAGAGACCCAGTACTTC. It translates to CASSPSLAGVLETQYF.

This clone was detected ten times or more. The V gene is TRBV2, the J gene TRBJ2-7; possibly TRBD1 for D (6 bases). The V gene lost 10 bases and the J gene lost 5 bases, with 15 bases spanning the gap. Germline V gives CDR1 SNHLY, CDR2 FYNNEI. This CDR3 is built from 12 residues. CDR3 residues: CANSVQGHEQYF. CDR3 bases: TGTGCCAACTCCGTACAGGGTCACGAGCAGTACTTC. The complete variable domain, with remaining parts taken from reference TRBV2 and TRBJ2-7, reads EPEVTQTPSHQVTQMGQEVILRCVPISNHLYFYWYRQILGQKVEFLVSFYNNEISEKSEIFDDQFSVERPDGSNFTLKIRSTKLEDSAMYFCANSVQGHEQYFGPGTRLTVT.

This sequence joins TRBV27 and TRBJ1-6, with no clear D. The ends were cut back, 4 bases at V and 10 bases at J, with 8 bases in the middle. The CDR3 extends over 12 amino acids. Germline V lookup: CDR1 MNHEY, CDR2 SMNVEV (reference sequence). CDR3 DNA sequence: TGTGCCAGCAGTTCTCCCGAGTCACCCCTCCACTTT. Its protein product is CASSSPESPLHF.

This clone came up a few times. This chain joins TRBV9 and TRBJ1-2, with D tentatively TRBD1 (5 bases). Trimming took 0 bases from V and 7 from J, leaving 10 bases between them. Germline V gives CDR1 SGDLS, CDR2 YYNGEE. The CDR3 has 13 amino acids. CDR3 sequence (DNA): TGTGCCAGCAGCGTAGACCCAGGGATTGGCTACACCTTC. It encodes CASSVDPGIGYTF.

The rearrangement joins TRBV29-1 to TRBJ1-2; TRBD1 matches at 7 bases. Unmatched junction bases numbered 4, after V lost 4 bases and J lost 2 bases. In germline, CDR1 is SQVTM, CDR2 ANQGSEA. The CDR3 sequence is 13 residues long. As DNA, the CDR3 is TGCAGCGTTGGCCCGGGACAGAACTATGGCTACACCTTC. It encodes CSVGPGQNYGYTF.

The chain has TRBV15 and TRBJ1-5; maybe TRBD1 (5 bases). The V end lost 3 bases, the J end lost 10 bases, and 16 bases lay between the germline ends. This CDR3 spans 14 amino acids. The germline V gene has CDR1 LNHNV and CDR2 YYDKDF (reference sequence). CDR3 amino acids: CATSRDRGRTPQHF. In DNA, the CDR3 is TGTGCCACCAGCAGGGATCGGGGGAGGACTCCCCAGCATTTT.

The V and J genes are TRBV14 and TRBJ1-2; the match to TRBD1 covers 8 bases. This CDR3 spans 17 amino acids. Germline CDR1 reads SGHDN; CDR2 reads FVKESK. Trimming at V came to 1 base and at J to 6 bases, leaving 13 bases not matched to a gene. This CDR3 is CASSQGAGGLVRHGYTF. The CDR3 region has the DNA TGTGCCAGCAGCCAAGGGGCAGGGGGCTTGGTACGGCATGGCTACACCTTC.

The CDR3 DNA reads TGTGCCAGCAGCGGACAGAACACTGAAGCTTTCTTT. Protein product: CASSGQNTEAFF. This rearrangement joins TRBV28 to TRBJ1-1; D might be TRBD1 (5 bases). Trimming left V 6 bases short and J 1 base short, with 6 bases between. The germline gives CDR1 MDHEN, CDR2 SYDVKM. This CDR3 spans 12 amino acids.